The 28 T cell receptor beta chains reported below all come from one sample, sequenced in a study of OX40 agonist ivuxolimab in advanced cancers. Profiling relied on immunoSEQ multiplex PCR, and the TCRdb table lists in-frame clones only, not all of them. The sample yields 74,000 or so clones, about 93% seen once. The sample here was CD4+ or CD8+ T cells sorted from blood, taken in a trial of the OX40 agonist ivuxolimab. Every receptor here comes from an adult with an advanced solid tumor such as melanoma, head and neck, liver or kidney cancer.

This rearrangement joins TRBV6-5 to TRBJ1-2, with TRBD1 identical over 8 bases. Per germline, CDR1 MNHEY and CDR2 SVGAGI. The CDR3 is 13 residues long. V shed 6 bases, J shed 3 bases, and the junction held 3 bases outside the gene matches. The CDR3 coding sequence is TGTGCCAGCAGGAAGACAGGGGACTATGGCTACACCTTC. Translation: CASRKTGDYGYTF.

This clone has a single count. The chain recombines TRBV6-6 with TRBJ1-2; 9 bases line up with TRBD1. After removal of 5 bases from V and 4 bases from J, the junction contained 8 bases not matched to a gene. CDR1 is MNHNY, CDR2 SVGAGI, per germline (reference sequence). This CDR3 spans 15 amino acids. CDR3 in DNA: TGTGCCAGCAGTACTACAGGGGGCAGGGGCTATGGCTACACCTTC. Translation gives CASSTTGGRGYGYTF.

The CDR3 region has the DNA TGCGCCAGCAACCGAACTCCGGGACCCCAGGATACGCAGTATTTT. As protein: CASNRTPGPQDTQYF. This chain connects TRBV5-1 to TRBJ2-3; D may correspond to TRBD1 or TRBD2 (5 bases each). Trimming left V 6 bases short and J 6 bases short, with 20 bases between. Germline loops: CDR1 SGHRS, CDR2 YFSETQ. The length of the CDR3 is 15 residues.

This chain links TRBV10-3 with TRBJ2-2, with 12 bases lining up with TRBD1. CDR1 and CDR2 from the germline V gene are ENHRY and SYGVKD. The CDR3 is made up of 13 amino acids. V was clipped by 10 bases and J by 7 bases; unmatched bases: 4. Here the CDR3 reads CATGTGGGGELFF. CDR3 bases: TGTGCCACCGGGACAGGGGGCGGCGGGGAGCTGTTTTTT.

The chain recombines TRBV15 with TRBJ2-1, with a weak D call TRBD2 (6 bases). The CDR3 runs to 16 residues. V was shortened by 3 bases and J by 0 bases, with 12 bases between the two germline ends. Germline CDR1 is LNHNV and CDR2 is YYDKDF (reference sequence). In nucleotides, the CDR3 is TGTGCCACCAGCAGCTTCCGGGGGAGCTCCTACAATGAGCAGTTCTTC. Its protein product is CATSSFRGSSYNEQFF. The complete variable domain, with remaining parts taken from reference TRBV15 and TRBJ2-1, reads DAMVIQNPRYQVTQFGKPVTLSCSQTLNHNVMYWYQQKSSQAPKLLFHYYDKDFNNEADTPDNFQSRRPNTSFCFLDIRSPGLGDTAMYLCATSSFRGSSYNEQFFGPGTRLTVL.

The V gene is TRBV5-1, the J gene TRBJ1-1, with a possible D match to TRBD1 (5 bases). The ends were cut back, 4 bases at V and 0 bases at J, with 7 bases in the middle. CDR3 length equals 13 residues. Looked up from germline, CDR1 is SGHRS and CDR2 is YFSETQ. Written as DNA, the CDR3 is TGCGCCAGCAGCCCGGACATGAACACTGAAGCTTTCTTT. Encoded protein: CASSPDMNTEAFF.

V and J are TRBV19 and TRBJ2-1, with 11 bases lining up with TRBD2. The ends lost 6 bases at V and 1 base at J; junction bases unmatched: 5. CDR1 and CDR2 (germline): LNHDA, SQIVND (reference sequence). The CDR3 covers 16 residues. The CDR3 DNA is TGTGCCAGTAGCATCACTAGCGGGAGATCCTACAATGAGCAGTTCTTC. Its translation: CASSITSGRSYNEQFF.

Worth noting for this clone: Within the sample, other DNA sequences also encode this same CDR3. The rearrangement links TRBV18 to TRBJ1-5; D is undetermined. With 3 bases removed from V and 3 bases from J, the gap between germline ends came to 6 bases. Germline CDR1 and CDR2: KGHSH and LQKENI. This CDR3 spans 13 amino acids. The DNA of the CDR3 is TGTGCCAGCTCACCGGACCTCAATCAGCCCCAGCATTTT. This encodes CASSPDLNQPQHF. The complete variable domain, with remaining parts taken from reference TRBV18 and TRBJ1-5, reads NAGVMQNPRHLVRRRGQEARLRCSPMKGHSHVYWYRQLPEEGLKFMVYLQKENIIDESGMPKERFSAEFPKEGPSILRIQQVVRGDSAAYFCASSPDLNQPQHFGDGTRLSIL.

The V call is TRBV5-5, the J call TRBJ1-2; the match to TRBD1 covers 7 bases. This CDR3 is 14 amino acids long. J lost 2 bases, V lost 2 bases, and 3 bases had no gene match. Germline values: CDR1 SGHKS, CDR2 YYEKEE (reference sequence). The CDR3 sequence: CASSFGQANYGYTF. The CDR3 region has the DNA TGTGCCAGCAGCTTTGGACAGGCGAACTATGGCTACACCTTC.

This sequence joins TRBV11-2 and TRBJ2-6, with 9 bases fitting TRBD1. CDR1 and CDR2 (germline): SGHAT, FQNNGV. This CDR3 contains 18 residues. V shed 1 base, J shed 0 bases, and the junction held 4 bases outside the gene matches. For the CDR3, the DNA is TGTGCCAGCAGCTTAGGAAGGACAGGGGTCTCTGGGGCCAACGTCCTGACTTTC. Its translation is CASSLGRTGVSGANVLTF.

This chain uses TRBV5-1 with TRBJ2-7, with D uncertain. The CDR3 is made up of 18 amino acids. Germline CDR1 SGHRS, CDR2 YFSETQ. The V and J ends lost 0 bases and 2 bases respectively, with 21 bases between them. The CDR3: CASSLDQVRYPFAYEQYF. DNA for the CDR3: TGCGCCAGCAGCTTGGATCAGGTCCGATACCCTTTTGCCTACGAGCAGTACTTC.

This clone was recorded once. This rearrangement joins TRBV18 to TRBJ2-7; D unresolved. Between the trimmed V and J ends, which lost 3 bases and 7 bases, there was a span of 16 bases. Germline V gene lookup returns CDR1 KGHSH and CDR2 LQKENI. The CDR3 sequence is 14 residues long. The CDR3 loop reads CASSPITTPWEQYF. CDR3 nucleotide sequence: TGTGCCAGCTCACCGATAACAACACCGTGGGAGCAGTACTTC.

The CDR3 spells CASSLLAQKSVYEQYF. The CDR3 DNA sequence: TGTGCCAGCAGTTTACTAGCCCAGAAGAGTGTCTACGAGCAGTACTTC. V and J are TRBV27 and TRBJ2-7, with D tentatively TRBD2 (5 bases). CDR3 size: 16 residues. The germline V and J ends were trimmed by 2 bases and 3 bases, with 17 bases remaining between them. Germline CDR1 MNHEY, CDR2 SMNVEV (reference sequence).

V usage is TRBV30 and J usage is TRBJ2-3; D uncertain. The V end was cut by 3 bases, the J end by 4 bases, with 11 bases between. CDR3 length equals 13 residues. CDR1 is GTSNPN, CDR2 SVGIG, per germline (reference sequence). The chain's CDR3 is CAWSPGPPDTQYF. The CDR3 nucleotides are TGTGCCTGGAGCCCCGGACCTCCAGATACGCAGTATTTT. Full variable domain (rest looked up from reference TRBV30 and TRBJ2-3): SQTIHQWPATLVQPVGSPLSLECTVEGTSNPNLYWYRQAAGRGLQLLFYSVGIGQISSEVPQNLSASRPQDRQFILSSKKLLLSDSGFYLCAWSPGPPDTQYFGPGTRLTVL.

The chain recombines TRBV5-4 with TRBJ2-2, with D perhaps given as TRBD1 or TRBD2 (5 bases each). This CDR3 is built from 15 residues. Germline CDR1 and CDR2: SGHNT and YYREEE (reference sequence). Trimming removed 2 bases at V and 0 bases at J, with 8 bases between. The CDR3 DNA sequence: TGTGCCAGCAGCTTAGGGACCCCGAACACCGGGGAGCTGTTTTTT. Amino acid sequence: CASSLGTPNTGELFF.

The V gene is TRBV6-1, the J gene TRBJ2-2; TRBD2 matches at 7 bases. The CDR3 has 15 residues. Per the germline V gene, CDR1 is MNHNS and CDR2 is SASEGT. The trim removed 8 bases at V and 7 bases at J, leaving 13 bases unmatched. The CDR3 nucleotides read TGTGCCAGCGCAAGTGCAGCGACGGGGGGCGGGGAGCTGTTTTTT. This translates into CASASAATGGGELFF.

V is TRBV7-2 and J is TRBJ2-2; 8 bases match TRBD1. Looked up from germline, CDR1 is SGHTA and CDR2 is FQGNSA. The CDR3 sequence is 15 residues long. V was pared by 4 bases and J by 7 bases, with 8 bases of the junction left unmatched. The CDR3 nucleotides read TGTGCCAGCAGCTCCTGGCCAGGGGGCATCGGGGAGCTGTTTTTT. It yields the protein CASSSWPGGIGELFF.

This sequence joins TRBV6-5 and TRBJ1-3, with D possibly matching TRBD1 (5 bases). CDR3 length: 15 residues. Per the germline V gene, CDR1 is MNHEY and CDR2 is SVGAGI. The ends were cut back, 4 bases at V and 4 bases at J, with 14 bases in the middle. In nucleotides, the CDR3 is TGTGCCAGCAGTTCTTCCGGGACCGGGGGAAACACCATATATTTT. Translated: CASSSSGTGGNTIYF.

The chain has TRBV18 and TRBJ2-7; 7 bases are a match to TRBD1. The CDR3 loop spans 13 amino acids. Per the germline V gene, CDR1 is KGHSH and CDR2 is LQKENI. The V gene end was trimmed by 4 bases and the J gene end by 2 bases; junction bases not matched to a gene: 2. The DNA for the CDR3 is TGTGCCAGCTCACTGGGACAGACCTACGAGCAGTACTTC. Translation gives CASSLGQTYEQYF. Full variable domain (missing parts from reference TRBV18 and TRBJ2-7): NAGVMQNPRHLVRRRGQEARLRCSPMKGHSHVYWYRQLPEEGLKFMVYLQKENIIDESGMPKERFSAEFPKEGPSILRIQQVVRGDSAAYFCASSLGQTYEQYFGPGTRLTVT.

The rearrangement uses TRBV9 and TRBJ2-3; 8 positions agree with TRBD2. V was clipped by 4 bases and J by 6 bases; unmatched bases: 7. The germline gives CDR1 SGDLS, CDR2 YYNGEE. The CDR3 sequence is 14 residues long. CDR3 loop: CASSPRGGRDTQYF. As DNA, the CDR3 is TGTGCCAGCAGCCCCCGCGGCGGGAGGGATACGCAGTATTTT.

The genes are TRBV19 and TRBJ2-5, with 8 bases lining up with TRBD2. Trimming at V came to 5 bases and at J to 3 bases, leaving 5 bases not matched to a gene. From germline, CDR1 is LNHDA and CDR2 SQIVND (reference sequence). This CDR3 region has 14 residues. CDR3 DNA: TGTGCCAGTAGTGTCACTAGCGGTGAAGAGACCCAGTACTTC. It yields the protein CASSVTSGEETQYF.

The chain recombines TRBV7-8 with TRBJ2-3, with D possibly TRBD1 on 5 matching bases. The CDR3 extends over 16 amino acids. Germline V lookup: CDR1 SGHVS, CDR2 FQNEAQ. V lost 5 bases and J 0 bases, leaving 15 bases between the germline ends. The CDR3 coding sequence is TGTGCCAGCAGCACGACCCCTAGGGGTAGCACAGATACGCAGTATTTT. It yields the protein CASSTTPRGSTDTQYF.

V gene TRBV7-6 combines with J gene TRBJ2-1; 9 positions match TRBD2. Germline V gives CDR1 SGHVS, CDR2 FNYEAQ. The CDR3 consists of 16 residues. V shed 2 bases and J 4 bases; nucleotides not matched to a gene: 6. The CDR3 is CASSLPGLAGYNEQFF. CDR3 DNA sequence: TGTGCCAGCAGCTTACCGGGACTAGCAGGATACAATGAGCAGTTCTTC.

This chain connects TRBV7-6 to TRBJ1-1, with 7 nucleotides matching TRBD1. The CDR3 has 14 residues. Germline V lookup: CDR1 SGHVS, CDR2 FNYEAQ. The ends lost 7 bases at V and 5 bases at J; junction bases unmatched: 10. The CDR3 here is CASTLGQLRTEAFF. The CDR3 DNA is TGTGCCAGCACCCTGGGACAGCTGAGGACTGAAGCTTTCTTT.

The chain joins TRBV4-2 to TRBJ1-1, with 7 bases lining up with TRBD1. V trimming: 6 bases; J trimming: 0 bases; junction bases outside the gene matches: 19. CDR1 is LGHNA, CDR2 YNFKEQ, per germline. CDR3 length: 19 amino acids. DNA of the CDR3: TGTGCCAGCAGGGGGGGGGTTACAGGGGCCGGATCACTGAACACTGAAGCTTTCTTT. The encoded protein is CASRGGVTGAGSLNTEAFF.

The chain couples TRBV19 to TRBJ2-2; no reliable D call. The CDR3 spans 12 residues. V was trimmed by 5 bases and J by 4 bases, leaving 5 bases between them. Germline-derived CDR1 and CDR2 are LNHDA and SQIVND (reference sequence). The CDR3 reads CASSALTGELFF. DNA of the CDR3: TGTGCCAGTAGTGCCCTCACCGGGGAGCTGTTTTTT.

This chain joins TRBV5-6 and TRBJ1-1; perhaps TRBD1 as D (5 bases). Trimming shortened V by 0 bases and J by 6 bases, and 9 bases separated the two germline ends. The germline V gene encodes CDR1 SGHDT and CDR2 YYEEEE. CDR3 length: 13 amino acids. CDR3 sequence reads: CASSLGQFSEAFF. Here the CDR3 DNA reads TGTGCCAGCAGCTTGGGACAGTTCTCTGAAGCTTTCTTT.

This clone occurred once. The chain joins TRBV19 to TRBJ2-2; 7 bases map to TRBD1. This CDR3 has 14 amino acids. CDR1 and CDR2 (germline): LNHDA, SQIVND (reference sequence). The junction had 5 bases not matched to a gene; V was cut back by 3 bases and J by 7 bases. CDR3 amino acids: CASSISRGLGELFF. CDR3 sequence (DNA): TGTGCCAGTAGTATCTCTAGGGGGCTCGGGGAGCTGTTTTTT.